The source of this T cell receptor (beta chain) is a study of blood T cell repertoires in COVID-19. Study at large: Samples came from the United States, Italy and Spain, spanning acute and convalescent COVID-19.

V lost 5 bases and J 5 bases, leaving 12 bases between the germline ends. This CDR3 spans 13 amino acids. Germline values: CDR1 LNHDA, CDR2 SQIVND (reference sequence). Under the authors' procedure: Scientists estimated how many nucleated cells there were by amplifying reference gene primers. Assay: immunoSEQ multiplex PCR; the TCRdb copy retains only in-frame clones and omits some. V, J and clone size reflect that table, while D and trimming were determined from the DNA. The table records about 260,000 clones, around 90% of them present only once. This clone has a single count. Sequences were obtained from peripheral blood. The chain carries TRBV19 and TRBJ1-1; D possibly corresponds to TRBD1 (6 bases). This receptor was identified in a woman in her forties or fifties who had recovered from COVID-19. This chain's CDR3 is CASSLTGPTEAFF. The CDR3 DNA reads TGTGCCAGTAGTCTTACAGGGCCGACTGAAGCTTTCTTT.